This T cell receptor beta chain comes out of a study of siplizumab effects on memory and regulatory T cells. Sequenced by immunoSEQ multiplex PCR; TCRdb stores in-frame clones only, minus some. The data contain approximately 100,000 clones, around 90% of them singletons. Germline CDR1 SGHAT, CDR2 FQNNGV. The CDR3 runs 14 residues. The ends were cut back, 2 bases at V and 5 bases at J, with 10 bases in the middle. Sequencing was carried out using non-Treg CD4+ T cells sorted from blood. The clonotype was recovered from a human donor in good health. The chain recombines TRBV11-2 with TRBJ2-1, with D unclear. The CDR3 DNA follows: TGTGCCAGCAGCTTAACCGGTACGGACAATGAGCAGTTCTTC. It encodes CASSLTGTDNEQFF. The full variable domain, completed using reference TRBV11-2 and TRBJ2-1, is EAGVAQSPRYKIIEKRQSVAFWCNPISGHATLYWYQQILGQGPKLLIQFQNNGVVDDSQLPKDRFSAERLKGVDSTLKIQPAKLEDSAVYLCASSLTGTDNEQFFGPGTRLTVL.